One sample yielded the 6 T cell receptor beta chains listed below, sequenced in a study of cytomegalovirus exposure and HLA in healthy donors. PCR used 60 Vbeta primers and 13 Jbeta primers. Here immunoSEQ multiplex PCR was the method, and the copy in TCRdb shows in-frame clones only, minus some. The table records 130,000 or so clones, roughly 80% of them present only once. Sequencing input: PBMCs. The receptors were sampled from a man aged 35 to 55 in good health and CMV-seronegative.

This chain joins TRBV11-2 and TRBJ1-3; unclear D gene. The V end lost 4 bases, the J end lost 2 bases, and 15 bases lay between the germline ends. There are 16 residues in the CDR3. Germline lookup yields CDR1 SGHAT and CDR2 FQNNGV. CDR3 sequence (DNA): TGTGCCAGCAGCTCCGTTAGAGGGAGCGCTGGAAACACCATATATTTT. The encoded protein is CASSSVRGSAGNTIYF. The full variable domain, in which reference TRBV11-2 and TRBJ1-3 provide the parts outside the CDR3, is EAGVAQSPRYKIIEKRQSVAFWCNPISGHATLYWYQQILGQGPKLLIQFQNNGVVDDSQLPKDRFSAERLKGVDSTLKIQPAKLEDSAVYLCASSSVRGSAGNTIYFGEGSWLTVV.

CDR3 protein: CASSVSGLAGGVNEQYF. CDR3 nucleotides: TGTGCCAGCAGCGTAAGTGGGTTAGCGGGAGGAGTTAACGAGCAGTACTTC. The chain couples TRBV9 to TRBJ2-7, with 10 positions matching TRBD2. The CDR3 sequence is 17 residues long. J lost 5 bases, V lost 1 base, and 12 bases had no gene match. Germline loops: CDR1 SGDLS, CDR2 YYNGEE.

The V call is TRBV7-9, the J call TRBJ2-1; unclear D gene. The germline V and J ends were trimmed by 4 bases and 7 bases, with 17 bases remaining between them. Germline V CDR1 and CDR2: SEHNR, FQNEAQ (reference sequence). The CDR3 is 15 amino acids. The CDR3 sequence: CASSWAGTRRNEQFF. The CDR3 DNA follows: TGTGCCAGCAGCTGGGCCGGCACTCGCCGGAATGAGCAGTTCTTC.

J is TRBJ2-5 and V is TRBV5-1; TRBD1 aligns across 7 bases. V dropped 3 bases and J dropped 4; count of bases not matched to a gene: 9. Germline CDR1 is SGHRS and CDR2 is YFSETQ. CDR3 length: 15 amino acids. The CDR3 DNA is TGCGCCAGCAGCTCCCGACAGGGTAGAGGAGAGACCCAGTACTTC. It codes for CASSSRQGRGETQYF.

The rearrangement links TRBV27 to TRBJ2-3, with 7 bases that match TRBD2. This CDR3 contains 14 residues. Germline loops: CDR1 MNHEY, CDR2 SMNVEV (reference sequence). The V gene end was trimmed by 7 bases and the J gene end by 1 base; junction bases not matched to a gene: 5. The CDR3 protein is CASTPGLRTDTQYF. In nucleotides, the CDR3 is TGTGCCAGCACCCCGGGACTACGCACAGATACGCAGTATTTT.

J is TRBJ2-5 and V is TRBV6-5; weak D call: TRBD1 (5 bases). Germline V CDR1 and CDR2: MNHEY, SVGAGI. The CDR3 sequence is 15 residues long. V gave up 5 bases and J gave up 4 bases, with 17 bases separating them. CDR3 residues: CASSTGQGMGETQYF. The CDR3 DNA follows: TGTGCCAGCAGTACCGGGCAGGGAATGGGAGAGACCCAGTACTTC.